Below, 20 T cell receptor beta chains from the same sample are listed, as sequenced in a study of T-cell reconstitution after alpha-beta-depleted transplantation in children. It was with unique molecular identifiers that the TCRbeta library was prepared. TCRdb re-analysed the PCR reads in MiXCR, keeping a single row per CDR3 protein. The sample records around 700,000 distinct CDR3 sequences, about 12% being singletons. The material sequenced was PBMCs, taken before TCRalphabeta/CD19-depleted stem cell transplant. These receptors were obtained from a girl under 10 years old with congenital amegakaryocytic thrombocytopenia, due to receive a stem cell transplant.

This clonotype has ten or more counts. The chain employs TRBV20-1 and TRBJ2-7; TRBD2 agrees at 7 bases. Germline-derived CDR1 and CDR2 are DFQATT and SNEGSKA (reference sequence). The CDR3 sequence is 12 residues long. V lost 5 bases and J lost 3; bases outside the gene matches: 4. The CDR3 nucleotides are TGCAGTGCTGTAGCGGGTAGCTACGAGCAGTACTTC. Its translation: CSAVAGSYEQYF.

J is TRBJ1-6 and V is TRBV5-1, with a tentative D call TRBD1 (5 bases). Per germline, CDR1 SGHRS and CDR2 YFSETQ. The CDR3 runs 17 residues. Trimming took off 0 bases at V and 6 bases at J, with 16 bases between the two ends. In DNA, the CDR3 is TGCGCCAGCAGCTTGGAAACTCGGACATCAAGTAATTCACCCCTCCACTTT. This encodes CASSLETRTSSNSPLHF.

There are a few counts of this clonotype. This chain joins TRBV7-8 and TRBJ2-1; the match to TRBD2 covers 8 bases. The CDR3 covers 13 residues. V was pared by 1 base and J by 14 bases, with 7 bases of the junction left unmatched. Per germline, CDR1 SGHVS and CDR2 FQNEAQ. The CDR3 sequence is CASSLDPSGSKFF. CDR3 DNA sequence: TGTGCCAGCAGCTTAGACCCGAGCGGGAGTAAGTTCTTC.

This clonotype was recorded once. V and J are TRBV7-9 and TRBJ2-3; no clear D gene. Germline-derived CDR1 and CDR2 are SEHNR and FQNEAQ (reference sequence). V lost 1 base and J lost 6, with 8 bases in between. There are 13 residues in the CDR3. The CDR3 bases are TGTGCCAGCAGCTTAGAGTACGCTGATACGCAGTATTTT. Translating gives CASSLEYADTQYF.

Many counts were recorded for this clonotype. The chain joins TRBV9 to TRBJ1-3; D may be TRBD1 (6 bases). V was clipped by 5 bases and J by 1 base, with 10 bases between them. The length of the CDR3 is 14 residues. CDR1 is SGDLS, CDR2 YYNGEE, per germline. The DNA of the CDR3 is TGTGCCAGCAGTGAGGACAGTTCTGGAAACACCATATATTTT. As protein: CASSEDSSGNTIYF.

The chain carries TRBV7-9 and TRBJ2-3, with D uncertain. Germline V gene lookup returns CDR1 SEHNR and CDR2 FQNEAQ (reference sequence). Trimming removed 3 bases at V and 6 bases at J, with 10 bases between. The CDR3 covers 13 residues. The CDR3 DNA sequence: TGTGCCAGCAGCTTTGTGTCATTGGATACGCAGTATTTT. Translating it yields CASSFVSLDTQYF. The variable domain in full, completed from reference TRBV7-9 and TRBJ2-3, reads DTGVSQNPRHKITKRGQNVTFRCDPISEHNRLYWYRQTLGQGPEFLTYFQNEAQLEKSRLLSDRFSAERPKGSFSTLEIQRTEQGDSAMYLCASSFVSLDTQYFGPGTRLTVL.

This clonotype showed up many times. The chain links TRBV10-3 to TRBJ2-7; D is undetermined. The germline CDR1 and CDR2 sequences are ENHRY and SYGVKD. The CDR3 spans 16 residues. Trimming took 3 bases from V and 7 from J, leaving 22 bases between them. The DNA for the CDR3 is TGTGCCATCAGTGAAAGTGAAGGACGCCGGCGGAGAGAGCAGTACTTC. Amino acid sequence: CAISESEGRRRREQYF.

The CDR3 spells CASSRGSGLYNEQFF. CDR3 nucleotide sequence: TGTGCCAGCAGCCGAGGTAGCGGGCTCTACAATGAGCAGTTCTTC. The rearrangement links TRBV3-1 to TRBJ2-1; 7 bases line up with TRBD2. CDR1 LGHDT and CDR2 YNNKEL come from the germline V gene (reference sequence). The CDR3 is made up of 15 amino acids. Losses at the gene ends were 4 bases for V and 3 bases for J; bases not matched to a gene: 6.

In regard to this clonotype: The junction departs from the called germline gene at one end, perhaps through a read error. The chain uses TRBV20-1 and TRBJ2-7, with 10 bases aligning to TRBD2. This CDR3 comprises 18 residues. Per the germline V gene, CDR1 is DFQATT and CDR2 is SNEGSKA (reference sequence). The CDR3 sequence is CCAAAGSGRRTSSYEQYF. CDR3 in DNA: TGCTGTGCCGCGGCGGGTAGCGGGAGGCGTACGAGCTCCTACGAGCAGTACTTC.

This clonotype was counted many times. The rearrangement uses TRBV29-1 and TRBJ1-2; D possibly corresponds to TRBD1 (5 bases). The V end was cut by 0 bases, the J end by 1 base, with 24 bases between. The CDR3 length is 19 residues. CDR1 and CDR2 (germline): SQVTM, ANQGSEA. The DNA of the CDR3 is TGCAGCGTTGAAGATCTCCAATTCCGTGACAGAGCCTATAACTATGGCTACACCTTC. It specifies CSVEDLQFRDRAYNYGYTF.

This clonotype was found a few times. This sequence joins TRBV27 and TRBJ2-7, with D possibly matching TRBD2 (5 bases). V lost 4 bases and J lost 4, with 11 bases in between. Germline assignment: CDR1 MNHEY and CDR2 SMNVEV (reference sequence). This CDR3 is built from 13 residues. The CDR3 region is CASSWVSGYEQYF. The CDR3 bases are TGTGCCAGCAGTTGGGTTTCGGGATACGAGCAGTACTTC.

Ten or more counts support this clonotype. The CDR3 coding sequence is TGTGCCAGCAGCTTAAGTAACGTAGCAGCGGGAGGGGGGAAGACCCAGTACTTC. Translating gives CASSLSNVAAGGGKTQYF. V is TRBV11-3 and J is TRBJ2-5; TRBD2 agrees at 10 bases. The V gene's germline CDR1 is SGHNT and CDR2 YENEEA. CDR3 length equals 18 residues. The V gene end was trimmed by 2 bases and the J gene end by 6 bases; junction bases not matched to a gene: 15.

This clonotype came up many times. The V gene is TRBV5-6, the J gene TRBJ1-5; no clear D gene. The CDR3 covers 19 residues. Germline-derived CDR1 and CDR2 are SGHDT and YYEEEE. The germline V and J ends were trimmed by 0 bases and 0 bases, with 19 bases remaining between them. The CDR3 region has the DNA TGTGCCAGCAGCTTGGCCGGGGATACCACAATGTATAGCAATCAGCCCCAGCATTTT. It specifies CASSLAGDTTMYSNQPQHF.

The table lists this clonotype with many counts. In DNA form, the CDR3 reads TGTGCCAGCAGCCAAGATCTTGGATCCAGCTCCTACAATGAGCAGTTCTTC. Its translation is CASSQDLGSSSYNEQFF. The gene calls are TRBV4-2 and TRBJ2-1; no clear D. This CDR3 contains 17 residues. V was cut by 0 bases and J by 0 bases, with 12 bases left in between. Germline values: CDR1 LGHNA, CDR2 YNFKEQ.

At least ten counts were recorded for this clonotype. CDR3 sequence: CSARWGVRYNEQFF. CDR3 DNA sequence: TGCAGTGCTAGATGGGGAGTTAGGTACAATGAGCAGTTCTTC. The genes are TRBV20-1 and TRBJ2-1, with D perhaps matching TRBD2 (5 bases). The CDR3 is made up of 14 amino acids. Looked up from germline, CDR1 is DFQATT and CDR2 is SNEGSKA (reference sequence). V lost 2 bases and J lost 4, with 12 bases in between.

The chain is built from TRBV4-1 and TRBJ2-1; D perhaps matches TRBD2 (6 bases). Trimming removed 6 bases from V and 0 bases from J, with 12 bases in between. Germline assignment: CDR1 MGHRA and CDR2 YSYEKL. This CDR3 contains 15 residues. This CDR3 is CASRLAEDSYNEQFF. Written as DNA, the CDR3 is TGCGCCAGCAGATTAGCGGAGGACTCCTACAATGAGCAGTTCTTC.

V usage is TRBV5-1 and J usage is TRBJ2-7; D is unclear. The length of the CDR3 is 13 residues. V was trimmed by 5 bases and J by 2 bases, leaving 11 bases between them. Germline lookup yields CDR1 SGHRS and CDR2 YFSETQ. The CDR3, as DNA: TGCGCCAGCAGTAGTGTAGAGCCCTACGAGCAGTACTTC. Its translation is CASSSVEPYEQYF.

This clonotype came up many times. The chain recombines TRBV7-9 with TRBJ1-2, with no clear D. Trimming stripped 6 bases from V and 8 bases from J, with 16 bases between. The germline V gene encodes CDR1 SEHNR and CDR2 FQNEAQ (reference sequence). The CDR3 is 13 amino acids. The CDR3 DNA sequence: TGTGCCAGCAGTTCGGACGGGTGGGGAGGCTACACCTTC. It codes for CASSSDGWGGYTF.

This clonotype was recorded at least ten times. V and J are TRBV5-1 and TRBJ2-7, with TRBD1 matching over 7 bases. The trim removed 4 bases at V and 2 bases at J, leaving 6 bases unmatched. CDR3 length: 14 amino acids. The germline V gene encodes CDR1 SGHRS and CDR2 YFSETQ. In DNA form, the CDR3 reads TGCGCCAGCAGCGTGGGGACAGAGCCCTACGAGCAGTACTTC. This sequence encodes CASSVGTEPYEQYF.

Many counts were recorded for this clonotype. J is TRBJ2-1 and V is TRBV20-1, with D unresolved. The CDR3 totals 12 residues. The germline gives CDR1 DFQATT, CDR2 SNEGSKA (reference sequence). V was shortened by 2 bases and J by 9 bases, with 11 bases between the two germline ends. CDR3 sequence reads: CSARSPHSEQFF. In DNA form, the CDR3 reads TGCAGTGCTAGATCCCCTCACAGTGAGCAGTTCTTC.